This TCR beta chain appears in the sequencing data of a study of blood T cell repertoires in COVID-19. For the study at large: Sources were T cells, B-cell-depleted T cells, or PBMCs; the material itself was cDNA or gDNA.

The V end lost 4 bases, the J end lost 0 bases, and 17 bases lay between the germline ends. This CDR3 has 17 residues. Per germline, CDR1 MNHNS and CDR2 SASEGT. In the source study's methods: Amplification from reference gene primers served as the basis for estimated nucleated cell counts. Using immunoSEQ multiplex PCR, the repertoire was profiled, and TCRdb retains in-frame clones only, with some absent. The DNA gave D and trimming, while V, J and clone size come from that table. There are 31,000 or so clones in the sample; 90% occur only once, and roughly 1.5% lies in the top ten. The sequenced material came from peripheral blood. The chain carries TRBV6-1 and TRBJ2-3, with D maybe TRBD2 (5 bases). This receptor was taken from a man aged 60 to 75 with active COVID-19. The CDR3 DNA is TGTGCCAGCAGTGCCGCAAGGACTGTATGGAGCACAGATACGCAGTATTTT. The encoded protein is CASSAARTVWSTDTQYF.